This TCR beta chain originates from a study of blood T cell repertoires in COVID-19 (dated by TCRdb to the early 2020s). General notes on the study: Samples covering the acute and convalescent phases of COVID-19 were provided by collaborators in the United States, Italy and Spain. The prospective study material was composed of cDNA or gDNA derived from T cells, B-cell-depleted T cells, or PBMCs. Deeply sampled blood TCRbeta repertoires from subjects exposed to, actively infected with, or recovered from COVID-19 were included in the dataset. The repertoires were released in a freely available public database intended as a resource for research on the immune response to SARS-CoV-2. Samples came from the ongoing ImmuneRACE study (first 160 participants) plus 1,254 subjects from 6 global collaborators. Sample metadata almost always included a de-identified subject ID, COVID-19 status, age in years and sex. Where available, HLA class I and class II types were taken from metadata supplied by the sample provider and were not determined by assay-based typing. Overall study results and their limits: Clinical and demographic metadata were provided uncurated, with the amount varying by source and participant.

Per the germline V gene, SGHTA is the CDR1 and FQGNSA is the CDR2. From the cysteine through the phenylalanine, the CDR3 covers 15 amino acids. This entry keeps only the CDR3 DNA: 45 bases, framed from base 1. This clone was observed a single time. Its antigen is currently not known. One end of the junction varies from germline; a read error may be responsible. The collaborating institutions used their own protocols to collect whole blood in K2EDTA tubes. For TCRbeta analysis, collaborators shipped samples in one of three forms: frozen whole blood, isolated PBMCs, or DNA extracted from either of those sample types. TCRbeta CDR3 regions were amplified from genomic DNA by means of the immunoSEQ Assay, a bias-controlled multiplex PCR. The paper's data handling went like this. Nucleated cell counts per sample were estimated from amplification of reference gene primers within the assay. To quantify the absolute abundance of each unique TCRbeta CDR3 rearrangement, sequence reads were collapsed and filtered. For each sample, productive Simpson clonality was calculated as the square root of Simpson's diversity index over productive rearrangements. TCRdb's version of the immuneACCESS table is confined to in-frame rearrangements and falls short of the full clone set. An unresolved V gene accounts for under half of the shortfall where checked; the remainder is of unknown origin. That table furnishes V, J and clone size, whereas the DNA furnished D and trimming. For this sample there are 130,000 or so clones; roughly 91% appear just once. More than 1.5% of the sample lies in the top ten.

Sequences were obtained from peripheral blood. This TCR was recovered from a human donor in a cohort sampled during active COVID-19. The sequence is built from TRBV7-2 and TRBJ1-2; TRBD1 matches 7 bases in the middle. Here is the DNA: TGTGCCAGCAGCTCCAGTACGACAGGGCTCTATAGCTACACCTTC. Translated, this gives CASSSSTTGLYSYTF. This CDR3, with the reference TRBV7-2 and TRBJ1-2 proteins standing in past its ends, gives the full variable domain GAGVSQSPSNKVTEKGKDVELRCDPISGHTALYWYRQSLGQGLEFLIYFQGNSAPDKSGLPSDRFSAERTGGSVSTLTIQRTQQEDSAVYLCASSSSTTGLYSYTFGSGTRLTVV.